The 27 T cell receptor beta chains below were found in one sample sequenced in a study of blood T cell repertoires in COVID-19. Only in-frame clones appear in the TCRdb table, and some are missing; sequencing was by immunoSEQ multiplex PCR. Here the sample spans around 380,000 clones, roughly 80% being singletons. Sample: peripheral blood. All receptors come from a human donor with acute or convalescent COVID-19. The donor label of this sample is uncertain.

The gene calls are TRBV19 and TRBJ1-4; TRBD1 might be the D (6 bases). Trimming removed 4 bases at V and 8 bases at J, with 11 bases between. Looked up from germline, CDR1 is LNHDA and CDR2 is SQIVND (reference sequence). The CDR3 consists of 13 residues. The CDR3, as DNA: TGTGCCAGTAGTAGGGGGCGTCAGGAAAAACTGTTTTTT. Its protein is CASSRGRQEKLFF.

The V call is TRBV18, the J call TRBJ2-7, with D possibly matching TRBD1 (5 bases). CDR3 length: 14 residues. Between the trimmed V and J ends, which lost 3 bases and 2 bases, there was a span of 11 bases. CDR1 is KGHSH, CDR2 LQKENI, per germline. CDR3 nucleotide sequence: TGTGCCAGCTCACCCGACAGAACCGCCTACGAGCAGTACTTC. Protein product: CASSPDRTAYEQYF.

The rearrangement links TRBV5-5 to TRBJ2-7, with TRBD1 matching 9 bases. Germline trimming cut 3 bases from V and 6 bases from J; bases unmatched to any gene: 10. This CDR3 comprises 15 residues. CDR1 SGHKS and CDR2 YYEKEE come from the germline V gene (reference sequence). This chain's CDR3 is CASSSGTGMGSEQYF. The CDR3 DNA reads as TGTGCCAGCAGCTCCGGGACAGGGATGGGTTCCGAGCAGTACTTC. The whole variable domain, remainder taken from reference TRBV5-5 and TRBJ2-7, is DAGVTQSPTHLIKTRGQQVTLRCSPISGHKSVSWYQQVLGQGPQFIFQYYEKEERGRGNFPDRFSARQFPNYSSELNVNALLLGDSALYLCASSSGTGMGSEQYFGPGTRLTVT.

This clone was detected a few times. The genes are TRBV7-9 and TRBJ1-5; the D gene is possibly TRBD1 (6 bases). The germline gives CDR1 SEHNR, CDR2 FQNEAQ (reference sequence). Trimming shortened V by 6 bases and J by 0 bases, and 15 bases separated the two germline ends. The CDR3 is 16 residues long. The CDR3 protein is CASSMIQGDSNQPQHF. CDR3 nucleotide sequence: TGTGCCAGCAGTATGATACAGGGCGATAGCAATCAGCCCCAGCATTTT. Based on the CDR3 plus reference TRBV7-9 and TRBJ1-5, the full variable domain is DTGVSQNPRHKITKRGQNVTFRCDPISEHNRLYWYRQTLGQGPEFLTYFQNEAQLEKSRLLSDRFSAERPKGSFSTLEIQRTEQGDSAMYLCASSMIQGDSNQPQHFGDGTRLSIL.

The chain uses TRBV18 and TRBJ1-1; the D gene is possibly TRBD1 (5 bases). V was trimmed by 3 bases and J by 1 base, leaving 6 bases between them. Germline CDR1 is KGHSH and CDR2 is LQKENI. The CDR3 length is 13 residues. CDR3 nucleotide sequence: TGTGCCAGCTCACCGGACAAGAACACTGAAGCTTTCTTT. Amino acid sequence: CASSPDKNTEAFF.

The rearrangement uses TRBV5-1 and TRBJ2-7; the match to TRBD1 covers 12 bases. The germline V gene encodes CDR1 SGHRS and CDR2 YFSETQ. This CDR3 spans 16 amino acids. Germline trimming cut 4 bases from V and 5 bases from J; bases unmatched to any gene: 10. CDR3 residues: CASSKGTGTGGHEQYF. CDR3 DNA: TGCGCCAGCAGCAAAGGAACCGGGACAGGGGGCCACGAGCAGTACTTC.

The chain combines TRBV15 with TRBJ1-5; D unclear. Trimming pared 0 bases from V and 6 bases from J, leaving 9 bases between. The CDR3 totals 14 residues. The germline V gene has CDR1 LNHNV and CDR2 YYDKDF (reference sequence). In nucleotides, the CDR3 is TGTGCCACCAGCAGAGACAGGTCTCGTCAGCCCCAGCATTTT. The encoded protein is CATSRDRSRQPQHF.

CDR3 sequence: CATSPDRENNQPQHF. As DNA, the CDR3 is TGTGCCACCAGCCCGGACAGGGAAAACAATCAGCCCCAGCATTTT. The chain is built from TRBV15 and TRBJ1-5, with 8 bases identical to TRBD1. Germline CDR1 and CDR2: LNHNV and YYDKDF (reference sequence). CDR3 length: 15 amino acids. The junction had 6 bases not matched to a gene; V was cut back by 5 bases and J by 3 bases.

The rearrangement joins TRBV5-4 to TRBJ2-7; 9 bases are shared with TRBD2. The CDR3 runs to 14 residues. Germline V lookup: CDR1 SGHNT, CDR2 YYREEE (reference sequence). V lost 6 bases, J lost 4 bases, and 8 bases stayed unmatched. This CDR3 is CASTQTSGDYEQYF. The CDR3 nucleotides read TGTGCCAGCACCCAGACTAGCGGAGATTACGAGCAGTACTTC.

The CDR3 here is CASRPGRGYGYTF. The DNA of the CDR3 is TGTGCCAGCAGGCCGGGTCGGGGCTATGGCTACACCTTC. The chain carries TRBV12-3 or TRBV12-4 and TRBJ1-2, with no clear D. V lost 6 bases and J 4 bases, leaving 12 bases between the germline ends. This CDR3 is 13 amino acids long.

In this sample, this clone turned up once. This rearrangement joins TRBV7-6 to TRBJ2-1; 11 bases line up with TRBD2. The trim removed 5 bases at V and 7 bases at J, leaving 7 bases unmatched. The CDR3 extends over 15 amino acids. Germline values: CDR1 SGHVS, CDR2 FNYEAQ. For the CDR3, the DNA is TGTGCCAGCAGCGAGACTAGCGGGACTTGGAATGAGCAGTTCTTC. This encodes CASSETSGTWNEQFF.

This clone came up a few times. Other DNA variants within this sample encode the same CDR3. This sequence joins TRBV2 and TRBJ2-2, with 10 nucleotides matching TRBD2. With 4 bases clipped from V and 6 bases from J, the junction kept 2 bases outside the gene matches. This CDR3 is built from 14 residues. Germline CDR1 is SNHLY and CDR2 is FYNNEI. CDR3 in DNA: TGTGCCAGCAGTGGGCTAGCGGGAGCCGGGGAGCTGTTTTTT. Amino acid sequence: CASSGLAGAGELFF.

This chain uses TRBV7-9 with TRBJ2-7; possibly TRBD2 for D (7 bases). V was trimmed by 8 bases and J by 3 bases, leaving 17 bases between them. The germline V gene encodes CDR1 SEHNR and CDR2 FQNEAQ (reference sequence). This CDR3 comprises 14 residues. As DNA, the CDR3 is TGTGCCAGCTCCGTAGGGGGGAGGGACTACGAGCAGTACTTC. Residues: CASSVGGRDYEQYF.

Note on this clone: The junction does not match germline at one end; this may be a read error. V gene TRBV6-5 combines with J gene TRBJ2-1; TRBD1 matches 10 bases. The CDR3 runs to 16 residues. Germline CDR1 reads MNHEY; CDR2 reads SVGAGI. CDR3 sequence: CASRYSGTGAYNEQFF. CDR3 nucleotide sequence: TGTGCCAGCAGATACTCCGGGACAGGGGCTTACAATGAGCAGTTCTTC.

This chain uses TRBV18 with TRBJ2-1; D is unresolved. The CDR3 covers 16 residues. Germline CDR1 and CDR2: KGHSH and LQKENI. V lost 0 bases and J 8 bases, leaving 17 bases between the germline ends. The CDR3 region has the DNA TGTGCCAGCTCACCACCGGGTAGCTACCTGAGGTATGAGCAGTTCTTC. Its protein product is CASSPPGSYLRYEQFF.

The chain joins TRBV18 to TRBJ2-6; 10 bases line up with TRBD1. Trimming cost V 8 bases and J 2 bases; bases outside gene matches: 15. Germline V lookup: CDR1 KGHSH, CDR2 LQKENI. This CDR3 region has 19 residues. The CDR3 nucleotides read TGTGCCAGCGGGGGAACCCGGGGACAGGGGAGTACTGGGGCCAACGTCCTGACTTTC. As protein: CASGGTRGQGSTGANVLTF.

Comments on this clone: Other nucleotide sequences in the sample specify the same CDR3. The V call is TRBV7-9, the J call TRBJ1-1, with D perhaps matching TRBD1 (5 bases). This CDR3 has 11 amino acids. Trimming removed 5 bases from V and 5 bases from J, with 6 bases in between. CDR1 and CDR2 (germline): SEHNR, FQNEAQ (reference sequence). The CDR3 reads CASSRGTEAFF. CDR3 bases: TGTGCCAGCAGCCGGGGGACTGAAGCTTTCTTT.

The gene calls are TRBV5-7 and TRBJ2-7, with a possible D match to TRBD2 (6 bases). TRBV5-7 is reported as an ORF; its role is uncertain. The CDR3 contains 16 residues. Trimming left V 4 bases short and J 4 bases short, with 21 bases between. For the CDR3, the DNA is TGTGCCAGCAGCCAGACCGGGACTTCGGAGGATTACGAGCAGTACTTC. Protein sequence: CASSQTGTSEDYEQYF.

The gene calls are TRBV28 and TRBJ1-5, with a weak D call TRBD1 (5 bases). V was shortened by 5 bases and J by 5 bases, with 10 bases between the two germline ends. Per the germline V gene, CDR1 is MDHEN and CDR2 is SYDVKM. There are 13 residues in the CDR3. In DNA form, the CDR3 reads TGTGCCAGCAGTCCCAGGGCCCATCAGCCCCAGCATTTT. Protein sequence: CASSPRAHQPQHF.

The chain uses TRBV10-1 and TRBJ1-5, with D perhaps matching TRBD1 (5 bases). Deletions cut 11 bases from V and 2 bases from J, with 46 bases between. CDR1 and CDR2 (germline): WNHNN, SYGVQD (reference sequence). This CDR3 comprises 24 residues. The CDR3 DNA follows: TGCGCCTATTTTCGGACGATGTTGCTGGTCCATCACCAAAATGCTGGGACTCGCAATCAGCCCCAGCATTTT. Its protein is CAYFRTMLLVHHQNAGTRNQPQHF.

This chain connects TRBV3-1 (or the pseudogene TRBV3-2) to TRBJ2-1, with TRBD1 matching 7 bases. Trimming took 6 bases from V and 5 from J; bases not matched to a gene: 10. CDR1 and CDR2 from the germline V gene are LGHDT and YNNKEL (reference sequence). CDR3 size: 15 residues. CDR3 bases: TGTGCCAGCAGACGATGGGACAGCGTGAACAATGAGCAGTTCTTC. It is translated as CASRRWDSVNNEQFF.

The V and J genes are TRBV19 and TRBJ2-1, with 7 bases that match TRBD1. Germline CDR1 LNHDA, CDR2 SQIVND (reference sequence). CDR3 length: 14 residues. The V segment lost 5 bases and the J segment 4 bases; nucleotides outside the gene matches: 5. CDR3 in DNA: TGTGCCAGTAGTCCCCGGACAGGATACAATGAGCAGTTCTTC. It encodes CASSPRTGYNEQFF. The full variable domain, rest sourced from reference TRBV19 and TRBJ2-1, is DGGITQSPKYLFRKEGQNVTLSCEQNLNHDAMYWYRQDPGQGLRLIYYSQIVNDFQKGDIAEGYSVSREKKESFPLTVTSAQKNPTAFYLCASSPRTGYNEQFFGPGTRLTVL.

The chain links TRBV7-8 to TRBJ2-5, with D uncertain. The CDR3 runs to 14 residues. Germline lookup yields CDR1 SGHVS and CDR2 FQNEAQ. V was shortened by 3 bases and J by 4 bases, with 12 bases between the two germline ends. The CDR3 DNA reads TGTGCCAGCAGCTTTAGTACCTTAAGAGAGACCCAGTACTTC. It encodes CASSFSTLRETQYF. Full variable domain (missing parts from reference TRBV7-8 and TRBJ2-5): GAGVSQSPRYKVAKRGQDVALRCDPISGHVSLFWYQQALGQGPEFLTYFQNEAQLDKSGLPSDRFFAERPEGSVSTLKIQRTQQEDSAVYLCASSFSTLRETQYFGPGTRLLVL.

The genes are TRBV21-1 and TRBJ2-1; the tabulated D call, TRBD1, remains unverified against the DNA. TRBV21-1 is assigned pseudogene status. The CDR3 sequence is 15 residues long. CDR3 sequence: CASTRQGSSYNEQFF. As DNA, the CDR3 is TGTGCCAGCACCCGACAGGGCAGCTCCTACAATGAGCAGTTCTTC.

This clone was picked up a small number of times. This chain links TRBV2 with TRBJ1-6; TRBD1 aligns across 8 bases. Per germline, CDR1 SNHLY and CDR2 FYNNEI. Trimming removed 11 bases from V and 5 bases from J; junction bases left unmatched: 5. This CDR3 contains 13 residues. The CDR3: CADRGINNSPLHF. CDR3 sequence (DNA): TGTGCCGACAGGGGAATAAATAATTCACCCCTCCACTTT.

This chain joins TRBV11-2 and TRBJ1-6, with D hard to call. The germline CDR1 and CDR2 sequences are SGHAT and FQNNGV. This CDR3 has 13 amino acids. V was trimmed by 4 bases and J by 9 bases, leaving 10 bases between them. The CDR3 sequence: CASSSDGPSPLHF. CDR3 coding DNA: TGTGCCAGCAGCTCAGATGGCCCTTCACCCCTCCACTTT.

J is TRBJ1-2 and V is TRBV5-1, with D possibly being TRBD1 (5 bases). The germline V gene encodes CDR1 SGHRS and CDR2 YFSETQ. The CDR3 extends over 13 amino acids. V lost 1 base and J 6 bases, leaving 10 bases between the germline ends. The CDR3 sequence is CASSLRGTNGYTF. CDR3 DNA: TGCGCCAGCAGCTTGCGGGGGACGAATGGCTACACCTTC. Variable domain in full (rest from reference TRBV5-1 and TRBJ1-2): KAGVTQTPRYLIKTRGQQVTLSCSPISGHRSVSWYQQTPGQGLQFLFEYFSETQRNKGNFPGRFSGRQFSNSRSEMNVSTLELGDSALYLCASSLRGTNGYTFGSGTRLTVV.